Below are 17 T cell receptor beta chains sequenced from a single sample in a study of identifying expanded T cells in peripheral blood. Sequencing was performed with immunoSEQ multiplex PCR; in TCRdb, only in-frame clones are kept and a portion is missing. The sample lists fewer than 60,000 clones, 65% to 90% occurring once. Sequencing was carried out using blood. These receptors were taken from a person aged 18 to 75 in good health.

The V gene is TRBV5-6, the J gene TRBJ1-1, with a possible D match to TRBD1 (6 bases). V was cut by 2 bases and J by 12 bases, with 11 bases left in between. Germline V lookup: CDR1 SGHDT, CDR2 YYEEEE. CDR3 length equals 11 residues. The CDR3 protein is CASSFGQLTFF. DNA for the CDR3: TGTGCCAGCAGCTTCGGACAGTTGACTTTCTTT.

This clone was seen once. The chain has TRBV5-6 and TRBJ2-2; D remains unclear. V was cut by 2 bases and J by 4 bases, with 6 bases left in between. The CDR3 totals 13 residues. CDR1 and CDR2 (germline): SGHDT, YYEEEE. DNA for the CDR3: TGTGCCAGCAGCTTTCGTGCCACCGGGGAGCTGTTTTTT. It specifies CASSFRATGELFF.

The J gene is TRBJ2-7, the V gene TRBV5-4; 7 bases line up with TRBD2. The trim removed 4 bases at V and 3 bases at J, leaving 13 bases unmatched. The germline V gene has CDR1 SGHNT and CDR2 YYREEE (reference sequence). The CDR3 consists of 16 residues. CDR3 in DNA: TGTGCCAGCAGCCCGGGCGGGTCTAGCGGTAGCTACGAGCAGTACGTC. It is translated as CASSPGGSSGSYEQYV.

The CDR3 nucleotides read TGTGCCAGCAGGGGCATCGTCACCGGGGAGCTGTTTTTT. Translating gives CASRGIVTGELFF. The chain uses TRBV2 and TRBJ2-2; D not resolved. Trimming stripped 6 bases from V and 4 bases from J, with 9 bases between. CDR3 length equals 13 residues. CDR1 and CDR2 (germline): SNHLY, FYNNEI.

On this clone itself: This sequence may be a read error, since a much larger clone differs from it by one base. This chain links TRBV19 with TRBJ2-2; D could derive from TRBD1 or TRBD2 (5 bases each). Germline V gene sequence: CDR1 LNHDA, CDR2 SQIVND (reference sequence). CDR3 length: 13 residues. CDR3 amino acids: CASTPRGTGELLF. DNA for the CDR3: TGTGCCAGTACCCCAAGGGGCACCGGGGAGCTGCTTTTT.

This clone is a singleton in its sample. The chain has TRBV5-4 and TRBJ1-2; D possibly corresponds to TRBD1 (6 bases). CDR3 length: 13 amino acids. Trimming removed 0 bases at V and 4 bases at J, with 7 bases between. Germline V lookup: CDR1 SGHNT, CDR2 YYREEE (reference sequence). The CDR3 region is CASSLDRVYGYTF. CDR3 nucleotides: TGTGCCAGCAGCTTGGACAGGGTCTATGGCTACACCTTC.

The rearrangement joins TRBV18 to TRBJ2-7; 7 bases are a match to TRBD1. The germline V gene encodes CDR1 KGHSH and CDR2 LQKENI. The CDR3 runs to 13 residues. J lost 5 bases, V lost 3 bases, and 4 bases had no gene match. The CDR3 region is CASSPTGPDEQYF. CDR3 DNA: TGTGCCAGCTCACCGACAGGGCCGGACGAGCAGTACTTC.

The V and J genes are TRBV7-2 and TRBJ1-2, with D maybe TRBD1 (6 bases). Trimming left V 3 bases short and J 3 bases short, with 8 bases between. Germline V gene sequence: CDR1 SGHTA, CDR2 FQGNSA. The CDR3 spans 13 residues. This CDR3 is CASSFGGDYGYTF. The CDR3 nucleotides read TGTGCCAGCAGCTTTGGGGGCGACTATGGCTACACCTTC.

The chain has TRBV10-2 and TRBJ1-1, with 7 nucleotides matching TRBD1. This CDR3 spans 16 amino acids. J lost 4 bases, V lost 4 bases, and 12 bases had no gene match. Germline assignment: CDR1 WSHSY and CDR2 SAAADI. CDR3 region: CASSVLGGRMGTEAFF. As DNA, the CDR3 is TGCGCCAGCAGTGTTCTAGGGGGCAGGATGGGCACTGAAGCTTTCTTT.

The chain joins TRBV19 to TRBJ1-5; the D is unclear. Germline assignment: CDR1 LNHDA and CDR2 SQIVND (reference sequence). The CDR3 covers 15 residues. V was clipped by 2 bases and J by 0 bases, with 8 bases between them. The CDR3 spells CASSISADSNQPQHF. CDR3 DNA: TGTGCCAGTAGTATATCTGCCGATAGCAATCAGCCCCAGCATTTT.

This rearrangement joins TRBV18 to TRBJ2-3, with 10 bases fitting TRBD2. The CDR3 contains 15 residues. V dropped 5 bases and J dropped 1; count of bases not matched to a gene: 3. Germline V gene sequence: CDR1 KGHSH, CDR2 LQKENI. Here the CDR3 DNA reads TGTGCCAGCTCAATCACTAGCGGGGGCACAGATACGCAGTATTTT. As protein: CASSITSGGTDTQYF.

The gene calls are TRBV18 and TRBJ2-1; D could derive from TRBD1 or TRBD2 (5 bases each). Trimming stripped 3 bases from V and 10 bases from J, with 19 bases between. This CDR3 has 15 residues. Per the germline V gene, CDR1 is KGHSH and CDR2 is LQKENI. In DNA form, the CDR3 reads TGTGCCAGCTCACCCCCCCTAACAGGCCGGGAAGAGCAGTTCTTC. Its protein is CASSPPLTGREEQFF. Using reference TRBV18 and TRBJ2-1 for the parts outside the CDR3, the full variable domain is NAGVMQNPRHLVRRRGQEARLRCSPMKGHSHVYWYRQLPEEGLKFMVYLQKENIIDESGMPKERFSAEFPKEGPSILRIQQVVRGDSAAYFCASSPPLTGREEQFFGPGTRLTVL.

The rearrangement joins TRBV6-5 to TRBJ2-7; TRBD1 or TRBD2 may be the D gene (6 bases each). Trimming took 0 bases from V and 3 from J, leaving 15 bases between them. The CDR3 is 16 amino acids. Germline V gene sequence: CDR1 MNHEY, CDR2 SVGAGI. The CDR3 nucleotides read TGTGCCAGCAGTTACTCGGGGGGCTGGGGCGACTACGAGCAGTACGTC. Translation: CASSYSGGWGDYEQYV.

Here the CDR3 DNA reads TGTGCCAGTAGTCACCGGACAGGGCAGGGTGAAGCTTTCTTT. It specifies CASSHRTGQGEAFF. The chain carries TRBV19 and TRBJ1-1, with 8 bases aligning to TRBD1. Germline V gives CDR1 LNHDA, CDR2 SQIVND (reference sequence). CDR3 length equals 14 residues. Trimming at V came to 5 bases and at J to 7 bases, leaving 9 bases not matched to a gene.

The CDR3 bases are TGTGCCAGCAGTGAGATCCTCAATTCACCCCTCCACTTT. This gives the protein CASSEILNSPLHF. The V call is TRBV6-5, the J call TRBJ1-6; D is unresolved. Germline lookup yields CDR1 MNHEY and CDR2 SVGAGI. The CDR3 length is 13 residues. The V end was cut by 5 bases, the J end by 7 bases, with 9 bases between.

In DNA form, the CDR3 reads TGTGCCAGCACAGGGACAGCCATCCCAGCTTTCTTT. Amino acid sequence: CASTGTAIPAFF. The gene calls are TRBV21-1 and TRBJ1-1; the table's D call of TRBD1 was not tested on the DNA. TRBV21-1 is marked as a pseudogene. This CDR3 has 12 amino acids.

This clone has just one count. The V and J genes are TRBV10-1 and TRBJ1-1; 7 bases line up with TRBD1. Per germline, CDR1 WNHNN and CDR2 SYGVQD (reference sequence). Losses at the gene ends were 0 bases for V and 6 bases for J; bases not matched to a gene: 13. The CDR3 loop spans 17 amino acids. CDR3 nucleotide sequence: TGCGCCAGCAGTGAGTCGAACAGGGGCCTCGGTTATCCTGAAGCTTTCTTT. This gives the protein CASSESNRGLGYPEAFF.